This T cell receptor beta chain was observed in a study of T cell responses to AZD1222 COVID-19 vaccine. Using immunoSEQ multiplex PCR, the repertoire was profiled, and TCRdb retains in-frame clones only, with some absent. Of roughly 100,000 clones listed, 90% are singletons. Study-wide points: The donors showed a predominance of white British ancestry and of females, with possible underestimation of clonal diversity.

The CDR3 loop spans 15 amino acids. The germline V and J ends were trimmed by 0 bases and 1 base, with 9 bases remaining between them. Per the germline V gene, CDR1 is ENHRY and CDR2 is SYGVKD. This clone appeared once. The antigen is undetermined. The chain couples TRBV10-3 to TRBJ1-1; TRBD1 is a possible D gene (5 bases). The origin of this receptor is an adult who received the AZD1222 COVID-19 vaccine. Sequencing used peripheral blood, obtained 28 days after the second AZD1222 dose. DNA of the CDR3: TGTGCCATCAGTGAGTCGGGCAGGGCGAACACTGAAGCTTTCTTT. Encoded protein: CAISESGRANTEAFF.